Below are 28 T cell receptor beta chains sequenced from a single sample in a study of cytomegalovirus exposure and HLA in healthy donors. PCR involved 60 Vbeta and 13 Jbeta primers. Method: immunoSEQ multiplex PCR; TCRdb's copy keeps in-frame clones and lacks some. The sample gives about 55,000 clones, about 80% of which show up once; 1.4% is in the top ten. Sequencing used PBMCs. These receptor sequences come from a female donor in good health and CMV-seronegative.

The gene calls are TRBV7-2 and TRBJ1-5; D might be TRBD1 (5 bases). This CDR3 has 14 amino acids. Germline assignment: CDR1 SGHTA and CDR2 FQGNSA. Trimming cost V 5 bases and J 5 bases, with 13 bases left between them. CDR3 in amino acids: CASSTGLGYQPQHF. The CDR3 coding sequence is TGTGCCAGCAGCACGGGACTTGGTTATCAGCCCCAGCATTTT.

The J gene is TRBJ2-7, the V gene TRBV10-3; possible D gene TRBD1, 6 bases. This CDR3 is built from 13 residues. Trimming took 7 bases from V and 0 from J, leaving 10 bases between them. The germline V gene has CDR1 ENHRY and CDR2 SYGVKD. Here the CDR3 reads CAINGQNSYEQYF. The CDR3 DNA reads as TGTGCCATCAATGGACAGAACTCCTACGAGCAGTACTTC.

This clone was seen just once. The chain employs TRBV18 and TRBJ1-1; no reliable D call. CDR3 size: 17 residues. CDR1 and CDR2 from the germline V gene are KGHSH and LQKENI. V lost 2 bases, J lost 3 bases, and 19 bases lay in between. CDR3 sequence (DNA): TGTGCCAGCTCACCAGAGGATAGAGGGCGGGGTTACACTGAAGCTTTCTTT. It yields the protein CASSPEDRGRGYTEAFF.

The rearrangement links TRBV6-5 to TRBJ2-5, with 7 bases fitting TRBD1. V shed 6 bases, J shed 5 bases, and the junction held 9 bases outside the gene matches. This CDR3 contains 14 residues. CDR1 is MNHEY, CDR2 SVGAGI, per germline. This chain's CDR3 is CASRNRGAGETQYF. The CDR3 nucleotides read TGTGCCAGCAGAAACAGGGGCGCAGGGGAGACCCAGTACTTC.

This chain uses TRBV14 with TRBJ2-7; tentative D call: TRBD1 (6 bases). The CDR3 spans 12 residues. Per the germline V gene, CDR1 is SGHDN and CDR2 is FVKESK. V lost 6 bases and J 3 bases, leaving 9 bases between the germline ends. This chain's CDR3 is CASSLQGYEQYF. The CDR3 nucleotides are TGTGCCAGCAGTTTACAGGGCTACGAGCAGTACTTC.

V usage is TRBV9 and J usage is TRBJ2-3, with unresolved D. Germline V lookup: CDR1 SGDLS, CDR2 YYNGEE. The CDR3 is made up of 12 amino acids. Between the trimmed V and J ends, which lost 3 bases and 0 bases, there was a span of 2 bases. CDR3 nucleotide sequence: TGTGCCAGCAGCGCTAGCACAGATACGCAGTATTTT. Amino acids: CASSASTDTQYF.

This sequence joins TRBV19 and TRBJ1-1; TRBD1 matches 9 bases. The CDR3 consists of 15 residues. The germline V gene has CDR1 LNHDA and CDR2 SQIVND (reference sequence). The V gene end was trimmed by 5 bases and the J gene end by 6 bases; junction bases not matched to a gene: 10. The CDR3 sequence is CASSFNRGPGAEAFF. For the CDR3, the DNA is TGTGCCAGTAGTTTTAACAGGGGGCCTGGCGCTGAAGCTTTCTTT.

In this sample, this clone turned up once. The chain combines TRBV7-2 with TRBJ1-2; possible D gene TRBD1, 5 bases. Trimming pared 5 bases from V and 5 bases from J, leaving 12 bases between. CDR3 size: 13 residues. The germline V gene has CDR1 SGHTA and CDR2 FQGNSA. The CDR3: CASSPDSQYGYTF. CDR3 nucleotide sequence: TGTGCCAGCAGCCCCGACAGCCAGTATGGCTACACCTTC.

CDR3 region: CSVAETNPQETQYF. For the CDR3, the DNA is TGCAGCGTTGCTGAGACAAACCCCCAGGAGACCCAGTACTTC. V and J are TRBV29-1 and TRBJ2-5; D not certain. The length of the CDR3 is 14 residues. V dropped 4 bases and J dropped 5 bases, with 17 bases sitting between them. Germline CDR1 SQVTM, CDR2 ANQGSEA.

The chain recombines TRBV27 with TRBJ2-7; the match to TRBD1 covers 9 bases. CDR3 length: 16 residues. Germline V gene lookup returns CDR1 MNHEY and CDR2 SMNVEV (reference sequence). V dropped 5 bases and J dropped 5; count of bases not matched to a gene: 13. The DNA of the CDR3 is TGTGCCAGCAGTCCAGGGACAGGGCGGTTTGGGAACGAGCAGTACTTC. This encodes CASSPGTGRFGNEQYF.

This clone has just one count. The chain employs TRBV7-9 and TRBJ1-1; 7 bases map to TRBD1. Trimming removed 0 bases from V and 8 bases from J; junction bases left unmatched: 6. CDR3 size: 14 residues. CDR1 and CDR2 from the germline V gene are SEHNR and FQNEAQ (reference sequence). The CDR3 bases are TGTGCCAGCAGCTTAGCGGAGAGGGGGCGGGAAGCTTTCTTT. This translates into CASSLAERGREAFF.

The chain uses TRBV4-1 and TRBJ1-2; no clear D gene. From germline, CDR1 is MGHRA and CDR2 YSYEKL. The CDR3 has 13 residues. The germline V and J ends were trimmed by 4 bases and 1 base, with 7 bases remaining between them. The CDR3 DNA follows: TGCGCCAGCAGCCGGGCACTTAACTATGGCTACACCTTC. It specifies CASSRALNYGYTF.

The chain combines TRBV6-1 with TRBJ2-1; D is possibly TRBD1 (6 bases). The CDR3 spans 14 residues. Trimming cost V 8 bases and J 3 bases, with 14 bases left between them. Germline CDR1 MNHNS, CDR2 SASEGT. The CDR3 sequence is CASSNRDYYNEQFF. In nucleotides, the CDR3 is TGTGCCAGCTCAAACAGGGATTACTACAATGAGCAGTTCTTC.

V usage is TRBV27 and J usage is TRBJ1-1; the D is unclear. Germline lookup yields CDR1 MNHEY and CDR2 SMNVEV (reference sequence). Trimming shortened V by 6 bases and J by 8 bases, and 16 bases separated the two germline ends. The CDR3 has 13 residues. The CDR3, as DNA: TGTGCCAGCAGACTAGACGGGTCACGAGAAGCTTTCTTT. This codes for CASRLDGSREAFF.

This chain links TRBV5-1 with TRBJ2-3, with D tentatively TRBD1 (6 bases). Trimming removed 7 bases from V and 6 bases from J, with 24 bases in between. Germline V gene lookup returns CDR1 SGHRS and CDR2 YFSETQ. The CDR3 contains 16 residues. DNA of the CDR3: TGCGCCAGCCGACCCCAGACAGGACATTCGCGGGATACGCAGTATTTT. Its protein product is CASRPQTGHSRDTQYF.

A note on this clone: The germline gene is not matched at one end of the junction; a read error may be the cause. V and J are TRBV7-7 and TRBJ2-5; 7 bases map to TRBD1. This CDR3 has 15 amino acids. Per germline, CDR1 SSHAT and CDR2 FNYEAQ (reference sequence). The CDR3 sequence: CASSLTGVIGETQYF. DNA of the CDR3: TGTGCTAGCAGCCTAACAGGGGTTATAGGAGAGACCCAGTACTTC.

The CDR3 spells CASSSIAGGRDTQYF. The CDR3 DNA sequence: TGTGCCAGTAGTTCAATAGCGGGGGGGCGTGATACGCAGTATTTT. The V gene is TRBV19, the J gene TRBJ2-3, with 11 bases aligning to TRBD2. CDR1 is LNHDA, CDR2 SQIVND, per germline (reference sequence). With V trimmed by 5 bases and J by 6 bases, 7 bases remained unmatched. The CDR3 contains 15 residues.

CDR3 in amino acids: CASSLVSGIPGGELFF. The CDR3 DNA is TGCGCCAGCAGCTTGGTTAGCGGGATCCCGGGCGGGGAGCTGTTTTTT. The chain uses TRBV5-1 and TRBJ2-2; TRBD2 aligns across 8 bases. Trimming cost V 0 bases and J 7 bases; bases outside gene matches: 8. From germline, CDR1 is SGHRS and CDR2 YFSETQ. The CDR3 sequence is 16 residues long.

The CDR3 region has the DNA TGTGCCAGTAGTATGGGGGAGGTTCTTAATTCACCCCTCCACTTT. It is translated as CASSMGEVLNSPLHF. This chain links TRBV19 with TRBJ1-6; perhaps TRBD1 as D (5 bases). The V gene's germline CDR1 is LNHDA and CDR2 SQIVND (reference sequence). The CDR3 contains 15 residues. V was trimmed by 3 bases and J by 6 bases, leaving 12 bases between them. The full variable domain, with the rest looked up from reference TRBV19 and TRBJ1-6, is DGGITQSPKYLFRKEGQNVTLSCEQNLNHDAMYWYRQDPGQGLRLIYYSQIVNDFQKGDIAEGYSVSREKKESFPLTVTSAQKNPTAFYLCASSMGEVLNSPLHFGNGTRLTVT.

The V and J genes are TRBV10-3 and TRBJ1-1; 8 nucleotides match TRBD1. The CDR3 runs 15 residues. V shed 0 bases, J shed 1 base, and the junction held 1 base outside the gene matches. From germline, CDR1 is ENHRY and CDR2 SYGVKD. The CDR3 spells CAISESGTGNTEAFF. In DNA, the CDR3 is TGTGCCATCAGTGAGTCAGGGACAGGGAACACTGAAGCTTTCTTT.

This rearrangement joins TRBV5-6 to TRBJ1-5, with a possible D match to TRBD1 (6 bases). This CDR3 comprises 16 residues. Looked up from germline, CDR1 is SGHDT and CDR2 is YYEEEE. Deletions cut 4 bases from V and 4 bases from J, with 18 bases between. CDR3 DNA: TGTGCCAGCAGCGCCGGACGGCCGAGGGGGAATCAGCCCCAGCATTTT. The encoded protein is CASSAGRPRGNQPQHF.

The V gene is TRBV25-1, the J gene TRBJ1-4; tentatively, D is TRBD1 (6 bases). V gave up 2 bases and J gave up 7 bases, with 17 bases separating them. In germline, CDR1 is MGHDK, CDR2 SYGVNS. The CDR3 has 16 residues. CDR3 bases: TGTGCCAGCAGTGAAGGCGGGGGCGAATTCAGTGAAAAACTGTTTTTT. Its protein product is CASSEGGGEFSEKLFF.

The J gene is TRBJ2-7, the V gene TRBV11-3; TRBD1 agrees at 9 bases. J was trimmed by 6 bases and V by 6 bases; bases with no gene match: 15. The CDR3 is made up of 16 amino acids. Germline CDR1 is SGHNT and CDR2 is YENEEA. As DNA, the CDR3 is TGTGCCAGCAGTCCCGGACAGGGGCCCTATCCCCGCGAGCAGTACTTC. Translated, it gives CASSPGQGPYPREQYF.

The chain links TRBV5-1 to TRBJ2-7; 7 bases match TRBD1. Germline CDR1 is SGHRS and CDR2 is YFSETQ. V was clipped by 0 bases and J by 7 bases; unmatched bases: 10. CDR3 length: 15 amino acids. The DNA for the CDR3 is TGCGCCAGCAGCTTGGCCGGTACAGGGGTCTGGGAGCAGTACTTC. Protein product: CASSLAGTGVWEQYF.

The rearrangement joins TRBV2 to TRBJ2-3, with 8 nucleotides matching TRBD1. Germline CDR1 SNHLY, CDR2 FYNNEI. There are 14 residues in the CDR3. V was clipped by 6 bases and J by 6 bases; unmatched bases: 8. The CDR3 loop is CASSATGETDTQYF. CDR3 coding DNA: TGTGCCAGCAGCGCGACAGGGGAAACGGATACGCAGTATTTT.

This clone was counted a single time. CDR3 nucleotide sequence: TGTGCCAGCCGCGAAGAGTCCCTGAACACTGAAGCTTTCTTT. Translation gives CASREESLNTEAFF. The V and J genes are TRBV18 and TRBJ1-1; D gene ambiguous. The CDR3 extends over 14 amino acids. Trimming pared 8 bases from V and 0 bases from J, leaving 13 bases between. The germline gives CDR1 KGHSH, CDR2 LQKENI.

This sequence joins TRBV25-1 and TRBJ1-4, with a possible D match to TRBD1 (5 bases). Trimming took off 5 bases at V and 1 base at J, with 8 bases between the two ends. Germline values: CDR1 MGHDK, CDR2 SYGVNS. CDR3 length: 14 amino acids. CDR3 residues: CASSPGITNEKLFF. CDR3 bases: TGTGCCAGCAGTCCAGGGATAACTAATGAAAAACTGTTTTTT.

V and J are TRBV29-1 and TRBJ2-5; unclear D gene. V lost 2 bases and J 5 bases, leaving 12 bases between the germline ends. In germline, CDR1 is SQVTM, CDR2 ANQGSEA. CDR3 length: 13 amino acids. The CDR3 reads CSVEKGGFETQYF. The DNA for the CDR3 is TGCAGCGTTGAAAAAGGCGGTTTCGAGACCCAGTACTTC.